The 17 T cell receptor beta chains presented below share a single source sample, sequenced in a study of blood T cell repertoires in COVID-19. Libraries were prepared by immunoSEQ multiplex PCR; TCRdb keeps only in-frame clonotypes and omits some of them. This sample has over 400,000 clones, with over 75% found just once. Sequenced sample: peripheral blood. These receptors came from a human donor in a cohort sampled during active COVID-19.

The chain carries TRBV30 and TRBJ1-2, with D possibly matching TRBD1 (5 bases). This CDR3 comprises 15 residues. The germline V and J ends were trimmed by 2 bases and 7 bases, with 20 bases remaining between them. Germline V gene sequence: CDR1 GTSNPN, CDR2 SVGIG (reference sequence). The CDR3 spells CAWSLTREGSGGYTF. In nucleotides, the CDR3 is TGTGCCTGGAGTCTGACAAGGGAGGGGTCGGGTGGCTACACCTTC.

The V call is TRBV19, the J call TRBJ1-4, with 7 bases that match TRBD1. The CDR3 has 15 residues. The germline gives CDR1 LNHDA, CDR2 SQIVND (reference sequence). The V segment lost 8 bases and the J segment 1 base; nucleotides outside the gene matches: 7. The CDR3 region has the DNA TGTGCCAGTTCAGGGGGGCCCGGAACTAATGAAAAACTGTTTTTT. This gives the protein CASSGGPGTNEKLFF.

This clone has only one observation. The rearrangement uses TRBV5-1 and TRBJ2-7; 9 positions match TRBD2. Germline CDR1 and CDR2: SGHRS and YFSETQ. J gave up 3 bases and V 4 bases, and 8 bases lay outside the gene matches. This CDR3 has 15 amino acids. The CDR3 nucleotides read TGCGCCAGCAGCGGCTTAGCGGGAGTAGACTACGAGCAGTACTTC. Protein: CASSGLAGVDYEQYF.

This chain connects TRBV19 to TRBJ2-5, with TRBD2 matching over 15 bases. The CDR3 totals 15 residues. Germline loops: CDR1 LNHDA, CDR2 SQIVND (reference sequence). Trimming removed 3 bases from V and 4 bases from J; junction bases left unmatched: 0. The CDR3 DNA sequence: TGTGCCAGTAGTATGGGACTAGCGGGAGGAGAGACCCAGTACTTC. This sequence encodes CASSMGLAGGETQYF. Using reference TRBV19 and TRBJ2-5 for the parts outside the CDR3, the full variable domain is DGGITQSPKYLFRKEGQNVTLSCEQNLNHDAMYWYRQDPGQGLRLIYYSQIVNDFQKGDIAEGYSVSREKKESFPLTVTSAQKNPTAFYLCASSMGLAGGETQYFGPGTRLLVL.

This clone was picked up a small number of times. The V call is TRBV19, the J call TRBJ1-5; 10 bases are a match to TRBD1. Germline V lookup: CDR1 LNHDA, CDR2 SQIVND (reference sequence). There are 15 residues in the CDR3. V lost 6 bases, J lost 5 bases, and 7 bases stayed unmatched. In DNA, the CDR3 is TGTGCCAGTAGCACCCGGACAGGGGGATATCAGCCCCAGCATTTT. It yields the protein CASSTRTGGYQPQHF.

This chain joins TRBV3-1 (or the pseudogene TRBV3-2) and TRBJ2-2, with 7 positions matching TRBD1. The CDR3 runs to 17 residues. Germline V lookup: CDR1 LGHDT, CDR2 YNNKEL (reference sequence). Unmatched junction bases numbered 11, after V lost 4 bases and J lost 3 bases. The CDR3 DNA is TGTGCCAGCAGCCGCATCTTTGGAGACAGGGACACCGGGGAGCTGTTTTTT. This encodes CASSRIFGDRDTGELFF.

The chain joins TRBV24-1 to TRBJ2-3, with D possibly matching TRBD2 (6 bases). V was pared by 1 base and J by 6 bases, with 10 bases between. Germline lookup yields CDR1 KGHDR and CDR2 SFDVKD. CDR3 length: 14 residues. CDR3 sequence reads: CATSDLTGGDTQYF. In nucleotides, the CDR3 is TGTGCCACCAGTGATTTAACCGGAGGGGATACGCAGTATTTT.

The rearrangement joins TRBV10-1 to TRBJ2-2; D remains unclear. This CDR3 has 17 residues. Germline CDR1 WNHNN, CDR2 SYGVQD (reference sequence). The V end was cut by 0 bases, the J end by 7 bases, with 18 bases between. The CDR3 region is CASSESDRRVEYGELFF. As DNA, the CDR3 is TGCGCCAGCAGTGAGTCGGATCGCCGGGTGGAATACGGGGAGCTGTTTTTT.

The chain recombines TRBV5-6 with TRBJ2-5; maybe TRBD2 (6 bases). The CDR3 runs 13 residues. The germline V gene has CDR1 SGHDT and CDR2 YYEEEE. Trimming stripped 5 bases from V and 9 bases from J, with 17 bases between. CDR3 loop: CASRMVAGSAQYF. The CDR3 nucleotides are TGTGCCAGCAGAATGGTGGCGGGATCGGCCCAGTACTTC.

This chain connects TRBV7-9 to TRBJ1-2; 9 bases map to TRBD1. Germline V gene lookup returns CDR1 SEHNR and CDR2 FQNEAQ (reference sequence). V lost 5 bases and J lost 4; bases outside the gene matches: 14. This CDR3 contains 17 residues. The CDR3 region has the DNA TGTGCCAGCAGCGTGCCCCGGGACAGGGTATCGGCCTATGGCTACACCTTC. Protein sequence: CASSVPRDRVSAYGYTF.

The chain is built from TRBV23-1 and TRBJ2-3; 10 bases agree with TRBD2. TRBV23-1 carries the ORF label, with uncertain function. The CDR3 spans 18 residues. The junction had 7 bases not matched to a gene; V was cut back by 1 base and J by 0 bases. The CDR3 bases are TGCGCCAGCAGTCAATTAGCGGGAGGCATCACTAGCACAGATACGCAGTATTTT. This gives the protein CASSQLAGGITSTDTQYF.

The chain has TRBV11-2 and TRBJ2-3; TRBD2 is a possible D gene (5 bases). This CDR3 comprises 15 residues. Germline V gene data show CDR1 as SGHAT and CDR2 as FQNNGV. V lost 0 bases and J lost 0, with 7 bases in between. As DNA, the CDR3 is TGTGCCAGCAGCTTAGAGGACTGGAGCACAGATACGCAGTATTTT. It is translated as CASSLEDWSTDTQYF.

V gene TRBV2 combines with J gene TRBJ2-5; possibly TRBD1 for D (6 bases). Germline V gives CDR1 SNHLY, CDR2 FYNNEI. Trimming took off 4 bases at V and 5 bases at J, with 14 bases between the two ends. CDR3 length: 14 amino acids. This CDR3 is CASSAWQGRETQYF. CDR3 in DNA: TGTGCCAGCAGTGCTTGGCAGGGGCGGGAGACCCAGTACTTC. Full variable domain (missing parts from reference TRBV2 and TRBJ2-5): EPEVTQTPSHQVTQMGQEVILRCVPISNHLYFYWYRQILGQKVEFLVSFYNNEISEKSEIFDDQFSVERPDGSNFTLKIRSTKLEDSAMYFCASSAWQGRETQYFGPGTRLLVL.

The rearrangement joins TRBV19 to TRBJ1-1; the D is unclear. V was cut by 1 base and J by 5 bases, with 14 bases left in between. Germline V gene data show CDR1 as LNHDA and CDR2 as SQIVND (reference sequence). This CDR3 spans 15 amino acids. CDR3 in DNA: TGTGCCAGTAGTATAGGGGCCATACGTGGGACTGAAGCTTTCTTT. It translates to CASSIGAIRGTEAFF.

This clone has a single count. V usage is TRBV7-3 and J usage is TRBJ2-2, with D perhaps matching TRBD1 (6 bases). CDR1 is SGHTA and CDR2 is FQGTGA in the germline V gene. This CDR3 comprises 12 residues. V was trimmed by 5 bases and J by 6 bases, leaving 7 bases between them. CDR3 sequence reads: CASSPGAGELFF. Written as DNA, the CDR3 is TGTGCCAGCAGCCCAGGGGCCGGGGAGCTGTTTTTT.

This clone was observed once. The rearrangement links TRBV7-2 to TRBJ1-2; D gene ambiguous. The CDR3 covers 13 residues. Deletions cut 5 bases from V and 2 bases from J, with 9 bases between. CDR1 SGHTA and CDR2 FQGNSA come from the germline V gene. CDR3 bases: TGTGCCAGCAGCCGGGAAATGAACTATGGCTACACCTTC. Protein: CASSREMNYGYTF.

The chain couples TRBV14 to TRBJ1-1; D call uncertain. From germline, CDR1 is SGHDN and CDR2 FVKESK. The CDR3 length is 14 residues. V gave up 6 bases and J gave up 1 base, with 12 bases separating them. The CDR3 DNA reads TGTGCCAGCAGTCTCGGGCGGGGGAACACTGAAGCTTTCTTT. This sequence encodes CASSLGRGNTEAFF. Full variable domain (rest looked up from reference TRBV14 and TRBJ1-1): EAGVTQFPSHSVIEKGQTVTLRCDPISGHDNLYWYRRVMGKEIKFLLHFVKESKQDESGMPNNRFLAERTGGTYSTLKVQPAELEDSGVYFCASSLGRGNTEAFFGQGTRLTVV.